Here is one T cell receptor (beta chain) with its context. Its matching antigen is unknown. The V segment lost 0 bases and the J segment 0 bases; nucleotides outside the gene matches: 2. Germline V gene sequence: CDR1 SGHRS, CDR2 YFSETQ. The CDR3 is made up of 15 amino acids. This sample was included in a study of cytomegalovirus exposure and HLA in healthy donors. Study-level background: The same platform was used for the 100 to 150 validation repertoires and the roughly 730 first-cohort repertoires, a later analysis reported. Study conclusions and caveats: The listing of some 170 TCR beta chains classed them as cytomegalovirus-associated. Confirmation in vitro established that a few CMV-associated chains were specific for CMV antigens.

This table comes from immunoSEQ multiplex PCR, and its TCRdb copy is limited to in-frame clones, with some not included. Of 98,000 or so clones listed, approximately 85% are singletons. Sequencing was performed on PBMCs. This clonotype was obtained from a woman aged 18-29 years in good health and CMV-seronegative. The V and J genes are TRBV5-1 and TRBJ2-7, with 8 bases that match TRBD1. CDR3 DNA sequence: TGCGCCAGCAGCTTGGCAGGGGGCAGCTCCTACGAGCAGTACTTC. It yields the protein CASSLAGGSSYEQYF. Using reference TRBV5-1 and TRBJ2-7 for the parts outside the CDR3, the full variable domain is KAGVTQTPRYLIKTRGQQVTLSCSPISGHRSVSWYQQTPGQGLQFLFEYFSETQRNKGNFPGRFSGRQFSNSRSEMNVSTLELGDSALYLCASSLAGGSSYEQYFGPGTRLTVT.